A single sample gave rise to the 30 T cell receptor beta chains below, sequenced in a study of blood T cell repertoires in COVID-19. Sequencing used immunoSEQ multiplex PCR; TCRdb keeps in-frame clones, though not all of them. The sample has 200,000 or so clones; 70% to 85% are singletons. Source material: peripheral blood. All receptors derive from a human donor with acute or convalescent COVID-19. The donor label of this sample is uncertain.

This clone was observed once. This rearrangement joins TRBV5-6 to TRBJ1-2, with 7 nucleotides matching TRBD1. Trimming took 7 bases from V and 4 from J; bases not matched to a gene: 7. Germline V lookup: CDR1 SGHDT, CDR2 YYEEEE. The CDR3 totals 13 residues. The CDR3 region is CASGLTGLYGYTF. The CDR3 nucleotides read TGTGCCAGCGGACTGACAGGGCTCTATGGCTACACCTTC.

In DNA form, the CDR3 reads TGTGCCAGTTCGGGGGTTAGTGGCAATCAGCCCCAGCATTTT. Residues: CASSGVSGNQPQHF. The chain employs TRBV7-9 and TRBJ1-5; a weak D match, TRBD1 (5 bases). The germline V gene encodes CDR1 SEHNR and CDR2 FQNEAQ (reference sequence). The CDR3 has 14 amino acids. V was trimmed by 9 bases and J by 2 bases, leaving 14 bases between them.

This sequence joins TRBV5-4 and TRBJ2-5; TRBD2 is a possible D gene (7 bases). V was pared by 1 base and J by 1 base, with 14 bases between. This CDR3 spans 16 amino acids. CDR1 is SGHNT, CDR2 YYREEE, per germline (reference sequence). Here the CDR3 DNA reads TGTGCCAGCAGCTTGATGCAGGGGACTATCCAAGAGACCCAGTACTTC. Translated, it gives CASSLMQGTIQETQYF.

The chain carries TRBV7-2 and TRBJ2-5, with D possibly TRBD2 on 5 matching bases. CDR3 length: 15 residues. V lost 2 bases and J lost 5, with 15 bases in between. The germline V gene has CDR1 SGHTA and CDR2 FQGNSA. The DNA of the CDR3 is TGTGCCAGCAGCTTAAGGCGGGCCGGTACGGAGACCCAGTACTTC. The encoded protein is CASSLRRAGTETQYF. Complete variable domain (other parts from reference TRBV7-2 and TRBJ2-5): GAGVSQSPSNKVTEKGKDVELRCDPISGHTALYWYRQSLGQGLEFLIYFQGNSAPDKSGLPSDRFSAERTGGSVSTLTIQRTQQEDSAVYLCASSLRRAGTETQYFGPGTRLLVL.

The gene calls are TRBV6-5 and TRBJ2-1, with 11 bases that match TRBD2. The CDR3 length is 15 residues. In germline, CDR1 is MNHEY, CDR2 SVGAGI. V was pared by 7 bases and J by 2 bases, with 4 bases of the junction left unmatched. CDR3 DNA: TGTGCCAGCAACCGACTAGCGGGGACCTACAATGAGCAGTTCTTC. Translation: CASNRLAGTYNEQFF.

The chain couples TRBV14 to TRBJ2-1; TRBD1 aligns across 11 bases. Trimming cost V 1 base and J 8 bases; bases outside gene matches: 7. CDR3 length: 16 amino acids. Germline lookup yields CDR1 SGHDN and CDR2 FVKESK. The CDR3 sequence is CASSQAIGTGGYEQFF. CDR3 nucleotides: TGTGCCAGCAGCCAAGCAATCGGGACAGGGGGGTATGAGCAGTTCTTC.

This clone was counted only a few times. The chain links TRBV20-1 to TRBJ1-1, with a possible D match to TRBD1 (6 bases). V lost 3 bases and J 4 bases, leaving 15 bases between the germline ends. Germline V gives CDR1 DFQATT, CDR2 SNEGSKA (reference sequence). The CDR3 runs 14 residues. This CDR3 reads CSASRGGLGTEAFF. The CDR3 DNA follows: TGCAGTGCTAGTAGGGGGGGGCTAGGCACTGAAGCTTTCTTT.

The CDR3 region is CASSGTTGGPTGELFF. CDR3 nucleotide sequence: TGTGCCAGCAGCGGGACGACAGGGGGCCCCACCGGGGAGCTGTTTTTT. The chain carries TRBV7-2 and TRBJ2-2; 10 bases match TRBD1. Germline lookup yields CDR1 SGHTA and CDR2 FQGNSA. CDR3 length equals 16 residues. The J segment lost 4 bases and the V segment lost 5 bases, leaving 7 bases of the junction unmatched.

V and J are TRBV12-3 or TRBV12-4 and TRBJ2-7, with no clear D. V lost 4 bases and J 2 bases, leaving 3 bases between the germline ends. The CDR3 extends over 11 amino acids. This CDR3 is CASSSAYEQYF. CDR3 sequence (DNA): TGTGCCAGCAGTTCTGCCTACGAGCAGTACTTC.

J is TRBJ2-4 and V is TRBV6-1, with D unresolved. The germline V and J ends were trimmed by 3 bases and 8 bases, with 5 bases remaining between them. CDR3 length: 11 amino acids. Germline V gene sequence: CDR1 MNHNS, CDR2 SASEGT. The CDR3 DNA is TGTGCCAGCAGTGATCTAGACATTCAGTACTTC. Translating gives CASSDLDIQYF.

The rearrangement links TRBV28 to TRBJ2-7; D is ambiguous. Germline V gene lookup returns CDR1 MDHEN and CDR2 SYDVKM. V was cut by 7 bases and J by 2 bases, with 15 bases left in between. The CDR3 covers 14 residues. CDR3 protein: CASNPTTPPYEQYF. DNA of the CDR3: TGTGCCAGCAATCCCACGACTCCTCCCTACGAGCAGTACTTC.

This chain's CDR3 is CASSPYLSGGSFNNEQFF. In DNA, the CDR3 is TGTGCCAGCTCACCGTACCTCTCGGGCGGGAGTTTCAACAATGAGCAGTTCTTC. The chain links TRBV18 to TRBJ2-1; 7 bases agree with TRBD2. The ends lost 3 bases at V and 5 bases at J; junction bases unmatched: 16. Germline assignment: CDR1 KGHSH and CDR2 LQKENI. The CDR3 extends over 18 amino acids.

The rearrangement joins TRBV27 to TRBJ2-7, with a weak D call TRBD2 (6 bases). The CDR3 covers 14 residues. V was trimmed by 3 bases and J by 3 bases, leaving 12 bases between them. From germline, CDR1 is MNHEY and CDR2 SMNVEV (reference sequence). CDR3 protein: CASSFLASHYEQYF. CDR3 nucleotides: TGTGCCAGCAGTTTTCTAGCGTCCCACTACGAGCAGTACTTC.

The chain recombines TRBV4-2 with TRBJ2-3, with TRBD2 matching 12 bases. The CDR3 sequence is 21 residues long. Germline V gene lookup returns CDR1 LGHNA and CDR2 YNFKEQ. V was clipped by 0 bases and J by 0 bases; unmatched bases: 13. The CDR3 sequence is CASSQDHATSGSFGSTDTQYF. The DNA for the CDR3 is TGTGCCAGCAGCCAAGATCATGCGACTAGCGGGAGTTTCGGAAGCACAGATACGCAGTATTTT.

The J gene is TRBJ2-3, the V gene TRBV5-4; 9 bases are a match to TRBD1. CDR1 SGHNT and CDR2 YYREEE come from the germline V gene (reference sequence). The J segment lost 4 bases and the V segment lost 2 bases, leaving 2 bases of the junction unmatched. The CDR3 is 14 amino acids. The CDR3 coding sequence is TGTGCCAGCAGCTTAAGGACAGGGGCAGATACGCAGTATTTT. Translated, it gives CASSLRTGADTQYF.

CDR3 region: CASSYQTQAPEAFF. For the CDR3, the DNA is TGTGCCAGCAGTTACCAGACACAGGCCCCTGAAGCTTTCTTT. The genes are TRBV6-5 and TRBJ1-1, with D perhaps matching TRBD1 (5 bases). V shed 2 bases and J shed 6 bases, with 13 bases lying between them. Germline V gene data show CDR1 as MNHEY and CDR2 as SVGAGI. This CDR3 has 14 amino acids.

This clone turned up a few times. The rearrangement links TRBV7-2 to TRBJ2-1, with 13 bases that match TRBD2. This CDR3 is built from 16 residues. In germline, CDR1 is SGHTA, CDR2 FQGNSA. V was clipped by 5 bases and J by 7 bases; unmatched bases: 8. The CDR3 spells CASSPRTSGSLNEQFF. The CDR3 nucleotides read TGTGCCAGCAGCCCGAGGACTAGCGGGAGCCTAAATGAGCAGTTCTTC.

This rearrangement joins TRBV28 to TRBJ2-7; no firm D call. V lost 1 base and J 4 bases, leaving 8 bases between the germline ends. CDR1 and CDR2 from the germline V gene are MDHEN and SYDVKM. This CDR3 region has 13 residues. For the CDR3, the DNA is TGTGCCAGCAGTTTATCCCTGGCATACGAGCAGTACTTC. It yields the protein CASSLSLAYEQYF. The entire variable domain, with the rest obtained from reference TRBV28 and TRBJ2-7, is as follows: DVKVTQSSRYLVKRTGEKVFLECVQDMDHENMFWYRQDPGLGLRLIYFSYDVKMKEKGDIPEGYSVSREKKERFSLILESASTNQTSMYLCASSLSLAYEQYFGPGTRLTVT.

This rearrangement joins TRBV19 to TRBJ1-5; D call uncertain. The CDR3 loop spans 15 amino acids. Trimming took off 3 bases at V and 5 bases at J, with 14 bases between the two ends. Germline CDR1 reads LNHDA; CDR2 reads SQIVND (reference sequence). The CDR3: CASSMYQPYHQPQHF. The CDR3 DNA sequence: TGTGCCAGTAGTATGTATCAACCCTACCATCAGCCCCAGCATTTT. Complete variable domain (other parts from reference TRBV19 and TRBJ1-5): DGGITQSPKYLFRKEGQNVTLSCEQNLNHDAMYWYRQDPGQGLRLIYYSQIVNDFQKGDIAEGYSVSREKKESFPLTVTSAQKNPTAFYLCASSMYQPYHQPQHFGDGTRLSIL.

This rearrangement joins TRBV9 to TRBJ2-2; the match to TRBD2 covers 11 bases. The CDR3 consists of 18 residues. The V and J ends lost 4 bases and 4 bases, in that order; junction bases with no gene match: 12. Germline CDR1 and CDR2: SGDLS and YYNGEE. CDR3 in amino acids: CASSLHQTSGRGTGELFF. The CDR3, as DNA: TGTGCCAGCAGCCTCCATCAAACTAGCGGGAGAGGCACCGGGGAGCTGTTTTTT.

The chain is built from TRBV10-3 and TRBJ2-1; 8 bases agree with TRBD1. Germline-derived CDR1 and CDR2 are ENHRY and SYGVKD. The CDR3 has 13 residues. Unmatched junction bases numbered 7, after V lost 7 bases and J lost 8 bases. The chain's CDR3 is CAINPTGVDEQFF. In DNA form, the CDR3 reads TGTGCCATCAATCCGACAGGGGTGGATGAGCAGTTCTTC.

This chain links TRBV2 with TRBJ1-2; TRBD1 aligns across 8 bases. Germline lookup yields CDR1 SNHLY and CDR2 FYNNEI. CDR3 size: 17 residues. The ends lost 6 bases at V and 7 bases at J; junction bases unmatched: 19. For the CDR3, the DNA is TGTGCCAGCAGCCGACAACCGCACGGACAGGGCGGGGGTGGCTACACCTTC. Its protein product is CASSRQPHGQGGGGYTF.

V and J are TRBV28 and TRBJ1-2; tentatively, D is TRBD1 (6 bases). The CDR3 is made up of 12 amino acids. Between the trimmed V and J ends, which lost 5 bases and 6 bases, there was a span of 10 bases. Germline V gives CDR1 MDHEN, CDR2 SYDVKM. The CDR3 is CASSREGDGYTF. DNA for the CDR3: TGTGCCAGCAGTAGGGAGGGGGATGGCTACACCTTC.

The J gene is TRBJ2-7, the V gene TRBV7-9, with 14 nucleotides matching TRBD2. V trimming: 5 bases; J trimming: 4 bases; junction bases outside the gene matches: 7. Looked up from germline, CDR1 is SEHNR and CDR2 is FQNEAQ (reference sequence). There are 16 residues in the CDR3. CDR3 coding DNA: TGTGCCAGCAGCCCACGACTAGCGGGAGGGCCTTACGAGCAGTACTTC. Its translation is CASSPRLAGGPYEQYF.

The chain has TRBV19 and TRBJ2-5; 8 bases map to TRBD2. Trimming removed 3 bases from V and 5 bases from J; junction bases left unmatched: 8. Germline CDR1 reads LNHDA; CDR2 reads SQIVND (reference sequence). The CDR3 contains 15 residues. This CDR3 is CASSISAGVPETQYF. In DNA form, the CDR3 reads TGTGCCAGTAGTATCTCAGCGGGAGTACCGGAGACCCAGTACTTC.

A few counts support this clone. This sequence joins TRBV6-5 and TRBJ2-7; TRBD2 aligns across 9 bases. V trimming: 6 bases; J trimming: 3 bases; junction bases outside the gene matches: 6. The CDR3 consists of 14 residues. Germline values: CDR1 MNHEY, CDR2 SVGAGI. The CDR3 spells CASSLTSGVYEQYF. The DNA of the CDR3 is TGTGCCAGCAGCTTGACTAGCGGAGTCTACGAGCAGTACTTC.

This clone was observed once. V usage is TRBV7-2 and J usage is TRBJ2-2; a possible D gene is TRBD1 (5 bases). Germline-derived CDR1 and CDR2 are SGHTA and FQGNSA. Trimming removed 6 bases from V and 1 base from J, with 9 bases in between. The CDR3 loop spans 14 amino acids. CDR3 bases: TGTGCCAGCAGGGGGCCTTTGAACACCGGGGAGCTGTTTTTT. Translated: CASRGPLNTGELFF.

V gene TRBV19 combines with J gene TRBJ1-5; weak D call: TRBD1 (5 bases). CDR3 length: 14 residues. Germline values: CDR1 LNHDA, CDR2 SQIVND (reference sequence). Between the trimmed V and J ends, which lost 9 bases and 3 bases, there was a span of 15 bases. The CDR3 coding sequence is TGTGCCAGCAGGGCGGGAGGACTCAATCAGCCCCAGCATTTT. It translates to CASRAGGLNQPQHF. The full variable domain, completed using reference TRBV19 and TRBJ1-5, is DGGITQSPKYLFRKEGQNVTLSCEQNLNHDAMYWYRQDPGQGLRLIYYSQIVNDFQKGDIAEGYSVSREKKESFPLTVTSAQKNPTAFYLCASRAGGLNQPQHFGDGTRLSIL.

The DNA of the CDR3 is TGTGCCAGTCCGGGACAGGCCCCCTACGAGCAGTACTTC. This translates into CASPGQAPYEQYF. The chain uses TRBV6-5 and TRBJ2-7; 8 nucleotides agree with TRBD1. The J segment lost 2 bases and the V segment lost 9 bases, leaving 6 bases of the junction unmatched. The CDR3 length is 13 residues. CDR1 is MNHEY, CDR2 SVGAGI, per germline.

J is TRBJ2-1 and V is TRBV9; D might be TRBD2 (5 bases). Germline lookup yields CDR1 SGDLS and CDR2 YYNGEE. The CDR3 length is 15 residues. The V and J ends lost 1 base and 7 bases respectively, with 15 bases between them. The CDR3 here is CASSVLSSNGNEQFF. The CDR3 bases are TGTGCCAGCAGCGTATTGTCTAGCAATGGAAATGAGCAGTTCTTC.